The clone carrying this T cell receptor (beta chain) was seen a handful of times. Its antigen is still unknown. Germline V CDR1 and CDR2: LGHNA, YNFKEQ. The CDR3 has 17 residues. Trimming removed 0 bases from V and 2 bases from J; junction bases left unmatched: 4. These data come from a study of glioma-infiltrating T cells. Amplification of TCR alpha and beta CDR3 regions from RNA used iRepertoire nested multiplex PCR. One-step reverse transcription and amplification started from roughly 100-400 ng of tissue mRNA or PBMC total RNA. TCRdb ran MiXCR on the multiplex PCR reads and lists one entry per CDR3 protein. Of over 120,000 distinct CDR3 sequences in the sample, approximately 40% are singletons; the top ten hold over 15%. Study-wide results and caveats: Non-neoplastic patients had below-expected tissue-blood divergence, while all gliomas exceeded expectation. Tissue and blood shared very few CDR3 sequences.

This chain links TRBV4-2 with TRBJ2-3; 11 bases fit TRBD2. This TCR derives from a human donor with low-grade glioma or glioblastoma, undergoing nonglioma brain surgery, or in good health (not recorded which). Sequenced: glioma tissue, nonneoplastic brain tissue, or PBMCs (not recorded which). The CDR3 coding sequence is TGTGCCAGCAGCCAAGAGGAACTAGCGGGAGCCACAGATACGCAGTATTTT. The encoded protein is CASSQEELAGATDTQYF.